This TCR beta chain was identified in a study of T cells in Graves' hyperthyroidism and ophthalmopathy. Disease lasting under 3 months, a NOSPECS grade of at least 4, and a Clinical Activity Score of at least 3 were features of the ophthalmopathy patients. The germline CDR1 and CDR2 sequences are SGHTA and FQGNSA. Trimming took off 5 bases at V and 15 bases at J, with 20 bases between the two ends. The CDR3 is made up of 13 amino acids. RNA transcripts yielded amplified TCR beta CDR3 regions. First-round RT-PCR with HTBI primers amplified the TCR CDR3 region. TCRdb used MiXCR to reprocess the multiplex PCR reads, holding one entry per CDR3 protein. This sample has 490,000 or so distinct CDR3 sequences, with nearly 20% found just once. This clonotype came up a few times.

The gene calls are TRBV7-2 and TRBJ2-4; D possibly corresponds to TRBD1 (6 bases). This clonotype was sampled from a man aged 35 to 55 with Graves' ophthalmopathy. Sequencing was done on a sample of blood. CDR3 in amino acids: CASSRLQGGYLYF. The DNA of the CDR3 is TGTGCCAGCAGCCGACTACAGGGCGGCTATCTGTACTTC.